The rows below give T cell receptor beta chains drawn from one sample of a study of shared clonotypes between healthy human individuals. TCRdb's table, derived via immunoSEQ multiplex PCR, lists solely in-frame clones and lacks some. The sample includes approximately 2.3 million clones, approximately 93% of them seen just once. The sample taken for sequencing was naive CD4+ T cells from PBMCs. Every receptor here comes from a man younger than 30 in good health. Some clones in this sample may be carry-over from other donors' samples. Both conserved end residues are part of each CDR3. The D gene is left open where the match is weak. Size values are once, few and many counts, or a class for expanded clones, and some rows have none.

abundance	v_gene	d_gene	j_gene	CDR3nt	CDR3aa
.	TRBV7-9	TRBD1	TRBJ2-1	TGTGCCAGCAGCTCCCCGGGACAGGGAGATGAGCAGTTCTTC	CASSSPGQGDEQFF
once	TRBV29-1	.	TRBJ2-1	TGCAGCGTTCCAGCCTACAATGAGCAGTTCTTC	CSVPAYNEQFF
.	TRBV19	TRBD2	TRBJ2-2	TGTGCCAGCGGGAGGGCCTTGATCGGGGAGCTGTTTTTT	CASGRALIGELFF
.	TRBV12-5	.	TRBJ2-1	TGTGCTAGTGGTTTAAAGGGGTACAATGAGCAGTTCTTC	CASGLKGYNEQFF
.	TRBV6-6	TRBD1	TRBJ2-3	TGTGCCAGCAGCTTCCCCCCAGGGGGAAGCACAGATACGCAGTATTTT	CASSFPPGGSTDTQYF
.	TRBV5-1	TRBD1	TRBJ1-1	TGCGCCAGCAGCTTGGGAGAGAACAGGGGGAAAGCTTTCTTT	CASSLGENRGKAFF
.	TRBV25-1	.	TRBJ2-4	TGTGCCAGCAGTAATCAAAACATTCAGTACTTC	CASSNQNIQYF
.	TRBV30	.	TRBJ1-2	TGTGCCTGGCGCGGGGGGCGCTATGGCTACACCTTC	CAWRGGRYGYTF
few	TRBV6-1	.	TRBJ1-2	TGTGCCAGCATTGGACGGATCTATGGCTACACCTTC	CASIGRIYGYTF
.	TRBV19	.	TRBJ1-5	TGTGCCAGTAGTATGGGGCAGACTCAGCCCCAGCATTTT	CASSMGQTQPQHF
.	TRBV20-1	.	TRBJ2-1	TGCAGTGCTAGAGATGAAGGCAGGAAGTTCTTC	CSARDEGRKFF
.	TRBV5-1	.	TRBJ2-5	TGCGCCAGCAGCTTGGGAGTTGAAGAGACCCAGTACTTC	CASSLGVEETQYF
.	TRBV5-4	TRBD2	TRBJ2-1	TGTGCCAGCAGCTTAAGACTAGCGCTCTACAATGAGCAGTTCTTC	CASSLRLALYNEQFF
few	TRBV7-9	.	TRBJ1-1	TGTGCCAGCGGCTATAGGACAGACACTGAAGCTTTCTTT	CASGYRTDTEAFF
.	TRBV28	TRBD2	TRBJ2-1	TGTGCCAGCAGCCTCGGACTAGTTGCGAATGAGCAGTTCTTC	CASSLGLVANEQFF
.	TRBV15	.	TRBJ2-3	TGTGCCACCAGCAGAACTGGGACGAGAGGTGGCACAGATACGCAGTATTTT	CATSRTGTRGGTDTQYF
.	TRBV28	.	TRBJ1-2	TGTGCCAGCAGTTTAAAGGGGTACTATGGCTACACCTTC	CASSLKGYYGYTF
.	TRBV4-2	.	TRBJ1-4	TGTGCCAGCAGCCAAGAGGGGACGGCGGCTTTAAATGAAAAACTGTTTTTT	CASSQEGTAALNEKLFF
.	TRBV5-5	.	TRBJ2-2	TGTGCCAGCAGCCCCCTCGGGAACACCGGGGAGCTGTTTTTT	CASSPLGNTGELFF
.	TRBV28	.	TRBJ2-7	TGTGCCAGCAGCTCCCCCGGGCCCCCCTACGAGCAGTACTTC	CASSSPGPPYEQYF
.	TRBV6-1	.	TRBJ2-7	TGTGCCAGCAGTGCCAGGGGGGGGTACGAGCAGTACTTC	CASSARGGYEQYF
.	TRBV4-1	.	TRBJ2-7	TGCGCCAGCAGCCCTTTGGGGTTATCCTACGAGCAGTACTTC	CASSPLGLSYEQYF
.	TRBV4-2	.	TRBJ1-5	TGTGCCAGCAGCCAAGGGGGTGGACAGCGAAGCAATCAGCCCCAGCATTTT	CASSQGGGQRSNQPQHF
.	TRBV5-1	.	TRBJ2-7	TGCGCCAGCAGCTTGGATATTAGCGAGACCTACGAGCAGTACTTC	CASSLDISETYEQYF
.	TRBV14	.	TRBJ1-2	TGTGCCAGCAGCCAAGCAGGGATTCTTAACTATGGCTACACCTTC	CASSQAGILNYGYTF
.	TRBV2	.	TRBJ2-3	TGTGCCAGCAGTGCGGGGACAAGGCCGAATACGCAGTATTTT	CASSAGTRPNTQYF
.	TRBV28	TRBD2	TRBJ2-7	TGTGCCAGCACCTCCTGGGCGGGAGGGCCAGGGTCCTACGAGCAGTACTTC	CASTSWAGGPGSYEQYF
.	TRBV28	.	TRBJ1-1	TGTGCCAGCAGTTTAGGAGGGGCCATGAACACTGAAGCTTTCTTT	CASSLGGAMNTEAFF
.	TRBV5-1	TRBD2	TRBJ2-1	TGCGCCAGCAGCTGGTCCTGGCGGGGGATCTACAATGAGCAGTTCTTC	CASSWSWRGIYNEQFF
.	TRBV6-6	.	TRBJ2-2	TGTGCCAGCGCCGGACGGGCCGGGGAGCTGTTTTTT	CASAGRAGELFF
.	TRBV7-8	TRBD2	TRBJ2-1	TGTGCCAGCAGCTTAGGACTAGCGTACAATGAGCAGTTCTTC	CASSLGLAYNEQFF
.	TRBV7-3	.	TRBJ2-2	TGTGCCAGCAGCTTTATTGGTGGCGGGGACGGGGAGCTGTTTTTT	CASSFIGGGDGELFF